This T cell receptor beta chain was retrieved from a study of cytomegalovirus exposure and HLA in healthy donors. As to this clone: Its antigen is still unknown.

This PCR relied on a set of 60 Vbeta primers and 13 Jbeta primers. The table came from immunoSEQ multiplex PCR; TCRdb's copy has only in-frame clones and leaves some out. The sample records around 150,000 clones, approximately 80% being singletons. The study, taken as a whole, reports: Some V segments, including TRBV6-2 and TRBV6-3, were excluded as indistinguishable. The investigators catalogued some 160 TCR beta chains as cytomegalovirus-associated. Across donors, most TCRs were seen rarely, yet some public ones were widespread. Researchers reported in a later analysis that a missense DCLRE1C variant was tied to TCR beta V- and J-gene trimming.

The CDR3 has 15 residues. Per germline, CDR1 SGHTA and CDR2 FQGNSA. Germline trimming cut 5 bases from V and 4 bases from J; bases unmatched to any gene: 6. The receptor was derived from a man younger than 45 in good health and CMV-seropositive. The specimen was PBMCs. V and J are TRBV7-2 and TRBJ2-2; 8 bases align to TRBD2. CDR3 sequence reads: CASSPGGAGTGELFF. The CDR3 DNA sequence: TGTGCCAGCAGCCCCGGGGGGGCCGGCACCGGGGAGCTGTTTTTT.